The present entry profiles one T cell receptor (beta chain) with its context. The data were taken from a study of blood T cell repertoires in COVID-19. As for the study in general: Spain, Italy and the United States supplied samples that represented acute and convalescent COVID-19. T cells, B-cell-depleted T cells, or PBMCs supplied cDNA or gDNA.

In the authors' methods: Reference gene primer amplification gave nucleated cell count estimates. Produced via immunoSEQ multiplex PCR; TCRdb's table is partial and in-frame only. That table is the source of V, J and clone size, and D and trimming were worked out from the DNA. The sample gives tens of thousands of clones, about 80% of which show up once; 22% is in the top ten. This receptor was obtained from a man aged 45-65 years with active or convalescent COVID-19. The sample was peripheral blood.

In DNA, the CDR3 is TGCGCCAGCAGCATCCGGGACAGGGGTGAAAAACTGTTTTTT. This sequence encodes CASSIRDRGEKLFF. The rearrangement uses TRBV5-1 and TRBJ1-4; 10 positions agree with TRBD1. Germline V gene data show CDR1 as SGHRS and CDR2 as YFSETQ. This CDR3 spans 14 amino acids. J gave up 7 bases and V 4 bases, and 4 bases lay outside the gene matches.